This paragraph covers one T cell receptor (beta chain) sequence. Its target is unknown. Profiling of TCR beta VDJ combinations and CDR3 sequences used genomic DNA as template. TCRdb ran MiXCR on the reads and lists one entry per CDR3 protein. This table has about 180,000 distinct CDR3 sequences, roughly 48% appearing once. CDR3 length equals 14 residues. The germline gives CDR1 LNHNV, CDR2 YYDKDF (reference sequence). The germline V and J ends were trimmed by 1 base and 0 bases, with 6 bases remaining between them. This entry is derived from a study of CD8+CD57+ T cells in acquired aplastic anemia. The overall study: The DNA of sorted CD4+ and CD8+ cells averaged roughly 3.2 ug.

Findings of the study overall: Sharing between patients and controls was observed for 25 to 30 CD8+ CDR3 sequences.

Sequencing involved patients with CD8+CD57+ cell expansion previously shown by flow cytometry. Each patient gave a blood sample that was collected before any therapy had been received. The V and J genes are TRBV15 and TRBJ1-1; no firm D call. The sample comprised sorted CD4+, CD8+, or CD8+CD57+ T cells (not recorded which) from PBMCs. The receptor was derived from a human donor with aplastic anemia. CDR3 region: CATSRVVMNTEAFF. CDR3 nucleotides: TGTGCCACCAGCAGAGTAGTGATGAACACTGAAGCTTTCTTT.